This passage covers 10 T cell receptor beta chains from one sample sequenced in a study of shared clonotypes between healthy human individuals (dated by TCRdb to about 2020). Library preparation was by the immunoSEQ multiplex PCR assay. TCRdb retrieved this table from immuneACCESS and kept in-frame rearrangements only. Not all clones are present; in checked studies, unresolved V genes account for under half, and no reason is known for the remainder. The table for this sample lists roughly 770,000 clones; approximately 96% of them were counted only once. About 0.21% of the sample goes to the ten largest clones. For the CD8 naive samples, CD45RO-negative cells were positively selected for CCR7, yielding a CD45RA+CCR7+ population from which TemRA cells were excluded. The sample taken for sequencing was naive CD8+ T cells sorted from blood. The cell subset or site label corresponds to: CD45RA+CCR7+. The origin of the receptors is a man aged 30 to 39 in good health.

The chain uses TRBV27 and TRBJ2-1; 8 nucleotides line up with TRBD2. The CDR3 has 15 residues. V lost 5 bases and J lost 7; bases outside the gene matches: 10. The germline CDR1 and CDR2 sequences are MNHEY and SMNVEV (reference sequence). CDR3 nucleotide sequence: TGTGCCAGCAGTCTCCAGCGGGAGACGGGTAATGAGCAGTTCTTC. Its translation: CASSLQRETGNEQFF.

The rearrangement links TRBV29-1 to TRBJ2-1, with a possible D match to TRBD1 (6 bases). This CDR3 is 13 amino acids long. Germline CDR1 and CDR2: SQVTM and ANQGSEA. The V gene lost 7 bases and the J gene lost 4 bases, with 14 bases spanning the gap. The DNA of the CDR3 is TGCAGCGCGGATGACAGGAGATACAATGAGCAGTTCTTC. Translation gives CSADDRRYNEQFF.

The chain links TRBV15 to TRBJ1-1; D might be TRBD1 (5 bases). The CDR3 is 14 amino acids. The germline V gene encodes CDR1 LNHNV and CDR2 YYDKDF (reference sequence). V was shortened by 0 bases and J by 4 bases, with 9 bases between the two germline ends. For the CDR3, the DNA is TGTGCCACCAGCAGAGATCAGGGCTCCACTGAAGCTTTCTTT. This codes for CATSRDQGSTEAFF.

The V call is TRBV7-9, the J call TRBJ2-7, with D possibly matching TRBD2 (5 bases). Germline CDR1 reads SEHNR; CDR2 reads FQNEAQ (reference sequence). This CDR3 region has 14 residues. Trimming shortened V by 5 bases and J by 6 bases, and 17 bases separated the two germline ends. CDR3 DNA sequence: TGTGCCAGCAGCCCGGTTGGGAGACCCTCCGAGCAGTACTTC. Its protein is CASSPVGRPSEQYF.

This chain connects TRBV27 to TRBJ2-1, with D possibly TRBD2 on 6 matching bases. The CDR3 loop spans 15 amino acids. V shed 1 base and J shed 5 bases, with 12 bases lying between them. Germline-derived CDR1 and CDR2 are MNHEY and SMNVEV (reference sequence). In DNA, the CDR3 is TGTGCCAGCAGTTTATTTGCGGGACGCAACAATGAGCAGTTCTTC. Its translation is CASSLFAGRNNEQFF.

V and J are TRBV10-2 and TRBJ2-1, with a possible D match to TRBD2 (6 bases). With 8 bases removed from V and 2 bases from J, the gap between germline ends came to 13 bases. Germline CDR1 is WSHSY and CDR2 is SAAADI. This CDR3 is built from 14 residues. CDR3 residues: CASLSGGPYNEQFF. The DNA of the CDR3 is TGCGCCAGCCTGTCCGGGGGTCCCTACAATGAGCAGTTCTTC.

CDR3 loop: CASSFEFLVQHNYGYTF. The CDR3, as DNA: TGTGCCAGCAGCTTTGAGTTTTTAGTACAGCACAACTATGGCTACACCTTC. This sequence joins TRBV7-9 and TRBJ1-2; D is uncertain. The V end was cut by 3 bases, the J end by 2 bases, with 19 bases between. The CDR3 has 17 residues. The germline V gene encodes CDR1 SEHNR and CDR2 FQNEAQ (reference sequence).

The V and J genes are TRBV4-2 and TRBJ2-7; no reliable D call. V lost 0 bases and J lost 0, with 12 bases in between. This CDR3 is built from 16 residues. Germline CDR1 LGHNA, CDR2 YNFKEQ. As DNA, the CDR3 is TGTGCCAGCAGCCAAGATCTCGCAGCCTACTCCTACGAGCAGTACTTC. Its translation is CASSQDLAAYSYEQYF.

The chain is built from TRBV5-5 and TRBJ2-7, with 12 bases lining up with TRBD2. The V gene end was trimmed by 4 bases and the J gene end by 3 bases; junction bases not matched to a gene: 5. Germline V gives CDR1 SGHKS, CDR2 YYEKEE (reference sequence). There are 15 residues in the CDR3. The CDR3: CASSRTSGELYEQYF. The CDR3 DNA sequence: TGTGCCAGCAGCCGGACTAGCGGGGAACTCTACGAGCAGTACTTC.

In DNA, the CDR3 is TGCGCCAGCAGCCCCCGGGGGGCGGGAGTAGGGTACGAGCAGTACTTC. The encoded protein is CASSPRGAGVGYEQYF. The chain carries TRBV4-1 and TRBJ2-7, with D maybe TRBD2 (7 bases). The germline V gene has CDR1 MGHRA and CDR2 YSYEKL. The CDR3 spans 16 residues. Trimming pared 4 bases from V and 4 bases from J, leaving 20 bases between.